Listed below are T cell receptor beta chains from one sample, sequenced in a study of CD8 T cells in ankylosing spondylitis. TCRdb reanalysed the 5' RACE reads using MiXCR and keeps one entry per CDR3 protein. The top ten clones hold 0.75% to 0.9% of a sample with roughly 450,000 distinct CDR3 sequences, 20% to 30% of them seen once. Input material: blood, either unsorted or a sorted T cell fraction (not recorded which). All receptors come from a male donor with ankylosing spondylitis. Both conserved end residues are part of each CDR3. The D gene is left open where the match is weak. Rows give clone size only sometimes, using once, few, many, or a class for an expanded clone.

CDR3 DNA | CDR3 protein | J gene | clone size | V gene | D gene
TGTGCCAGCAGTGATGGGATCGACAGGTCTAGCAATCAGCCCCAGCATTTT | CASSDGIDRSSNQPQHF | TRBJ1-5 | many | TRBV2 | NA
TGCGCCAGCAGCTCGACATGGGGCGGGAGTCCGAACACCGGGGAGCTGTTTTTT | CASSSTWGGSPNTGELFF | TRBJ2-2 | few | TRBV5-1 | TRBD2
TGTGCCACCAGTGACTCAGCGGGGATAACCTACAATGAGCAGTTCTTC | CATSDSAGITYNEQFF | TRBJ2-1 | NA | TRBV24-1 | TRBD2
TGTGCCAGCAGCTTAGCCACAGCCACGGGCTACACCTTC | CASSLATATGYTF | TRBJ1-2 | NA | TRBV7-2 | NA
TGCGCCAGCAGCCAAGTAGCCGGGACTAGAGAGGAGCAGTTCTTC | CASSQVAGTREEQFF | TRBJ2-1 | NA | TRBV4-1 | TRBD2
TGTGCCATCAGTGATACTACTAGCTCCCAAAGGACCGACGAGCAGTACTTC | CAISDTTSSQRTDEQYF | TRBJ2-7 | NA | TRBV10-3 | NA
TGTGCCACCAGTGATCCCAACCGAGGGGGTGGCTACACCTTC | CATSDPNRGGGYTF | TRBJ1-2 | few | TRBV24-1 | NA
TGCAGTGCTAACCAGGATCCCTTCAACTATGGCTACACCTTC | CSANQDPFNYGYTF | TRBJ1-2 | many | TRBV20-1 | NA
TGTGCCAGTAAAAATGTCAATGAGCAGTTCTTC | CASKNVNEQFF | TRBJ2-1 | NA | TRBV19 | NA
TGTGCCAGCAGCCCCCGAGGGGCACCTAATAATTCACCCCTCCACTTT | CASSPRGAPNNSPLHF | TRBJ1-6 | NA | TRBV11-2 | NA
TGTGCCAGCAACTCTTTGACAGGGGGAATTGAGCAGTTCTTC | CASNSLTGGIEQFF | TRBJ2-1 | NA | TRBV3-1 | TRBD1
TGTGCCACCAGTGATTCTGGCTCAGGCAGTGATACGCAGTATTTT | CATSDSGSGSDTQYF | TRBJ2-3 | few | TRBV24-1 | NA
TGTGCCAGCAGTGAAGCCCCGGGGGAGACCCAGTACTTC | CASSEAPGETQYF | TRBJ2-5 | NA | TRBV6-1 | NA
TGTGCCAGCAGCTTAGATAGGTGGAGGGCTAATGAAAAACTGTTTTTT | CASSLDRWRANEKLFF | TRBJ1-4 | NA | TRBV11-2 | NA
TGCGCCAGCAGCTTGGGGCACCAGGCCGGGGAGCTGTTTTTT | CASSLGHQAGELFF | TRBJ2-2 | many | TRBV5-1 | NA
TGTGCCAGCAGCCAAGGTCAGGTAGCGGGCTACAATGAGCAGTTCTTC | CASSQGQVAGYNEQFF | TRBJ2-1 | few | TRBV3-1 | TRBD2
TGCAGTGCTTTGCGACTAGCGGATACGCAGTATTTT | CSALRLADTQYF | TRBJ2-3 | few | TRBV20-1 | TRBD2
TGTGCCAGTAGTCTTACTAGCCACTCTATCCATGAGCAGTTCTTC | CASSLTSHSIHEQFF | TRBJ2-1 | few | TRBV19 | NA
TGTGCCAGCAGAGGGACTAGCGTTTCATCGGGCACAGATACGCAGTATTTT | CASRGTSVSSGTDTQYF | TRBJ2-3 | NA | TRBV27 | TRBD2
TGTGCCAGCAGCTTCCGGACTAGCGGACACAATGAGCAGTTCTTC | CASSFRTSGHNEQFF | TRBJ2-1 | NA | TRBV7-9 | TRBD2
TGTGCCAGCAGTTTGAGACGGACCCCTGGGGCCAACGTCCTGACTTTC | CASSLRRTPGANVLTF | TRBJ2-6 | many | TRBV12-3/TRBV12-4 | NA
TGCGCCAGCAAGACAGGGCTGTCGGACTATGGCTACACCTTC | CASKTGLSDYGYTF | TRBJ1-2 | few | TRBV5-1 | TRBD1
TGTGCCAGCAGTGATCGGAGGGCCAACACTGAAGCTTTCTTT | CASSDRRANTEAFF | TRBJ1-1 | once | TRBV2 | NA
TGTGCCAGCAGTTTAGGTGGGATAGCGTACGAGCAGTACTTC | CASSLGGIAYEQYF | TRBJ2-7 | NA | TRBV12-3/TRBV12-4 | NA
TGCAGTGCTTTAGGGACTAGCGGGAGCTCCTACAATGAGCAGTTCTTC | CSALGTSGSSYNEQFF | TRBJ2-1 | NA | TRBV20-1 | TRBD2
TGTGCCAGCAGCTCCCCGGGACTCAAGCTATCCAATGAGCAGTTCTTC | CASSSPGLKLSNEQFF | TRBJ2-1 | many | TRBV7-2 | NA
TGCAGCGTCCGTCCGACAGGATCCTACGAGCAGTACTTC | CSVRPTGSYEQYF | TRBJ2-7 | NA | TRBV29-1 | NA
TGTGCCAGCAGCTTTAGGGGGACAGGGGACTACGAGCAGTACTTC | CASSFRGTGDYEQYF | TRBJ2-7 | NA | TRBV11-3 | TRBD1
TGCAGTGCTAGCAGGACTAACCAAGAGACCCAGTACTTC | CSASRTNQETQYF | TRBJ2-5 | NA | TRBV20-1 | NA
TGCAGTGCTTCCCCCGACCCCTCCGATGAGCAGTTCTTC | CSASPDPSDEQFF | TRBJ2-1 | NA | TRBV20-1 | NA
TGCGCCAGCATCCCTTTGGGGTCTGACGGGAGGCTCTACAATGAGCAGTTCTTC | CASIPLGSDGRLYNEQFF | TRBJ2-1 | NA | TRBV5-1 | TRBD2
TGTGCCAGCAGCCCTATAGGCAATCAGCCCCAGCATTTT | CASSPIGNQPQHF | TRBJ1-5 | many | TRBV7-8 | NA
TGCAGCGTTCAAACAGGGAGCTTCACAGATACGCAGTATTTT | CSVQTGSFTDTQYF | TRBJ2-3 | few | TRBV29-1 | NA
TGCGCCAGCAGCTTGGCTGCTAGCGGGAGTTGGAGTGAGCAGTTCTTC | CASSLAASGSWSEQFF | TRBJ2-1 | NA | TRBV5-1 | TRBD2
TGTGCCAGCAGCAAGGACCCCGCCCAAGAGACCCAGTACTTC | CASSKDPAQETQYF | TRBJ2-5 | once | TRBV12-3/TRBV12-4 | NA
TGTGCCAGCAGCCATGGACTACCTTACAATGAGCAGTTCTTC | CASSHGLPYNEQFF | TRBJ2-1 | NA | TRBV7-8 | NA
TGTGCCAGCAGTTTTACCAGGGGCCCGGTCAGCTCCTACGAGCAGTACTTC | CASSFTRGPVSSYEQYF | TRBJ2-7 | NA | TRBV27 | NA
TGTGCCAGCTCCACAACAGTGGAGACCCAGTACTTC | CASSTTVETQYF | TRBJ2-5 | few | TRBV18 | NA
TGTGCCAGCACTCCGGGACAGTTATACACAGATACGCAGTATTTT | CASTPGQLYTDTQYF | TRBJ2-3 | NA | TRBV25-1 | TRBD1
TGCGCCAGCAGCCCCGGGACTGTATACAATGAGCAGTTCTTC | CASSPGTVYNEQFF | TRBJ2-1 | many | TRBV5-1 | NA
TGTGCCAGCAGTTCGTTACTAGCGTCAGGTCCCTCCGATACGCAGTATTTT | CASSSLLASGPSDTQYF | TRBJ2-3 | few | TRBV12-3/TRBV12-4 | TRBD2
TGTGCCAGCAGTTTGGGTCTTGGGGACATTCAGTACTTC | CASSLGLGDIQYF | TRBJ2-4 | NA | TRBV12-3/TRBV12-4 | NA
TGCGCCAGCAGCTCCGGGACAGGGAACGAGCAGTACTTC | CASSSGTGNEQYF | TRBJ2-7 | few | TRBV5-1 | TRBD1
TGCGCCAGCAGCTTGGCCGGGACCGAGGGTGAAAAACTGTTTTTT | CASSLAGTEGEKLFF | TRBJ1-4 | few | TRBV5-1 | NA
TGCGCCAGCAGCCCTGTCCCGACAGGGTCCAATGAGCAGTTCTTC | CASSPVPTGSNEQFF | TRBJ2-1 | NA | TRBV5-1 | TRBD1
TGTGCCAGCAGCTTAGGCGGGAGGGCCGGTGAGACCCAGTACTTC | CASSLGGRAGETQYF | TRBJ2-5 | NA | TRBV7-2 | TRBD2
TGTGCCATCAGTGACGGACTAGCGGGAAGCGTAGATACGCAGTATTTT | CAISDGLAGSVDTQYF | TRBJ2-3 | NA | TRBV10-3 | TRBD2
TGTGCCAGCAGCAAAGAGGCAGGGATTAGTCAAGAGACCCAGTACTTC | CASSKEAGISQETQYF | TRBJ2-5 | few | TRBV21-1 | NA
TGTGCCAGCAGTGGCAGGGGGTCGGATACGCAGTATTTT | CASSGRGSDTQYF | TRBJ2-3 | NA | TRBV2 | TRBD1
TGTGCCAGCAGTTTATCCGTTCTAGGGAATGAGCAGTTCTTC | CASSLSVLGNEQFF | TRBJ2-1 | NA | TRBV27 | NA
TGCGGCTCCGGTGAAGTAACTAATGAAAAACTGTTTTTT | CGSGEVTNEKLFF | TRBJ1-4 | few | TRBV20-1 | NA